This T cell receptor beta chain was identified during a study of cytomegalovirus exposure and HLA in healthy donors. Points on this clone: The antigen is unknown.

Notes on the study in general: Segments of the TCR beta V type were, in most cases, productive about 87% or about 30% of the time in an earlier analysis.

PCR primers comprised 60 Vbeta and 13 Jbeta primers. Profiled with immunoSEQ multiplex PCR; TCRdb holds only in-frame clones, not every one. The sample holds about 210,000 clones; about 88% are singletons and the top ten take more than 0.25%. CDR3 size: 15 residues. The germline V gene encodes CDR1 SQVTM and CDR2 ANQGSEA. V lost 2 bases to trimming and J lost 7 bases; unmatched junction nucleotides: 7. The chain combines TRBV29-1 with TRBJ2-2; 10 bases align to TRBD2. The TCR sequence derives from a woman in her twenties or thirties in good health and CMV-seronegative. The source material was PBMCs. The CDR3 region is CSVEQAGGPIGELFF. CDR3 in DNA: TGCAGCGTTGAACAAGCGGGAGGGCCAATCGGGGAGCTGTTTTTT.